The 9 T cell receptor beta chains given below trace back to one sample, sequenced in a study of T cells in women clearing cervical HPV infection. Only in-frame clones appear in the TCRdb table, and some are missing; sequencing was by immunoSEQ multiplex PCR. The record lists fewer than 35,000 clones, of which the ten most abundant hold about 6.8%. The sample taken for sequencing was blood buffy coat. The receptors originated from a woman between 18 and 70 years old with a cervical HPV16 infection that either progressed to CIN3+ or cleared (not recorded which).

For this clone: The read finishes 3 residues shy of the CDR3 end, and the germline J gene is used to complete it. The chain recombines TRBV19 with TRBJ1-5, with TRBD1 matching 8 bases. V shed 5 bases, J shed 7 bases, and the junction held 4 bases outside the gene matches. The germline V gene encodes CDR1 LNHDA and CDR2 SQIVND (reference sequence). The CDR3 loop spans 13 amino acids. CDR3 bases read: TGTGCCAGTAGTGGACAGGGACACCAGCCC. Translated, it gives CASSGQGHQP. Given in full, the CDR3 is CASSGQGHQPQHF.

On this clone: The missing CDR3 end, 3 residues past where the read stops, is filled in from the germline J gene. The chain carries TRBV5-1 and TRBJ2-3; 7 positions agree with TRBD2. Looked up from germline, CDR1 is SGHRS and CDR2 is YFSETQ. The CDR3 is made up of 15 amino acids. J was trimmed by 3 bases and V by 0 bases; bases with no gene match: 4. CDR3 DNA, as far as it was read: TGCGCCAGCAGCTTGGCGGGGGGAACTACAGATACG. Its translation: CASSLAGGTTDT. From start to end, the CDR3 is CASSLAGGTTDTQYF.

Comments on this clone: From the germline J gene comes the end of the CDR3, since the read stops 3 residues before it. The chain uses TRBV20-1 and TRBJ1-3; D ambiguous. Per the germline V gene, CDR1 is DFQATT and CDR2 is SNEGSKA (reference sequence). The CDR3 totals 15 residues. V was clipped by 0 bases and J by 0 bases, with 9 bases between them. The CDR3 sequence: CSARDPGFSGNTIYF. The sequenced part of the CDR3 DNA is TGCAGTGCTAGAGATCCGGGTTTCTCTGGAAACACC.

Concerning this clone itself: The read ends 3 residues shy of where the CDR3 ends; the end is completed using the germline J gene. The J gene is TRBJ1-2, the V gene TRBV7-8; D is unresolved. Germline V gene lookup returns CDR1 SGHVS and CDR2 FQNEAQ. The CDR3 contains 17 residues. The germline V and J ends were trimmed by 5 bases and 6 bases, with 25 bases remaining between them. The CDR3 protein is CASSVSSPGVRFDGYTF. The CDR3 bases that were read are TGTGCCAGCAGCGTATCGAGTCCCGGGGTGAGGTTTGATGGC. The full variable domain, in which reference TRBV7-8 and TRBJ1-2 provide the parts outside the CDR3, is GAGVSQSPRYKVAKRGQDVALRCDPISGHVSLFWYQQALGQGPEFLTYFQNEAQLDKSGLPSDRFFAERPEGSVSTLKIQRTQQEDSAVYLCASSVSSPGVRFDGYTFGSGTRLTVV.

About this clone itself: The sequence runs out 3 residues before the end of the CDR3; the remainder is reconstructed from the germline J gene. The chain recombines TRBV27 with TRBJ2-7; possibly TRBD1 for D (6 bases). The CDR3 covers 14 residues. Per germline, CDR1 MNHEY and CDR2 SMNVEV (reference sequence). V lost 4 bases and J 2 bases, leaving 12 bases between the germline ends. Incomplete CDR3 DNA: TGTGCCAGCAGTTCATACAGGGACACCTACGAG. It yields the protein CASSSYRDTYE. The full CDR3 reads CASSSYRDTYEQYF.

Comments on this clone: The read ends 3 residues early relative to the CDR3; the germline J gene fills the gap. The chain carries TRBV20-1 and TRBJ2-3, with TRBD2 matching 8 bases. Trimming removed 5 bases from V and 0 bases from J; junction bases left unmatched: 10. Germline values: CDR1 DFQATT, CDR2 SNEGSKA (reference sequence). The CDR3 has 16 residues. The CDR3 region is CSAGVRERESTDTQYF. The CDR3 DNA, read in part, is TGCAGTGCTGGGGTCAGGGAGCGGGAGAGCACAGATACG.

As concerns this clone: The read halts 3 residues ahead of the CDR3 end, with the missing end drawn from the germline J gene. The V gene is TRBV7-9, the J gene TRBJ1-2; tentative D call: TRBD1 (5 bases). Trimming shortened V by 2 bases and J by 4 bases, and 11 bases separated the two germline ends. The germline gives CDR1 SEHNR, CDR2 FQNEAQ (reference sequence). This CDR3 region has 14 residues. CDR3 DNA (partial): TGTGCCAGCAGCTTACAGGGCCTACTCTATGGC. Translated, it gives CASSLQGLLYG. The complete CDR3 protein is CASSLQGLLYGYTF.

Concerning this clone itself: The missing CDR3 end, 3 residues past where the read stops, is filled in from the germline J gene. The chain couples TRBV2 to TRBJ2-3, with D perhaps being TRBD1 or TRBD2 (5 bases each). CDR1 is SNHLY and CDR2 is FYNNEI in the germline V gene. V lost 6 bases and J lost 4, with 14 bases in between. The CDR3 has 14 residues. The sequenced CDR3 bases are TGTGCCAGCAGACCGAGGGGTCTGGCAGATACG. It yields the protein CASRPRGLADT. The whole CDR3 protein is CASRPRGLADTQYF. Looking up the rest from reference TRBV2 and TRBJ2-3 gives the full variable domain: EPEVTQTPSHQVTQMGQEVILRCVPISNHLYFYWYRQILGQKVEFLVSFYNNEISEKSEIFDDQFSVERPDGSNFTLKIRSTKLEDSAMYFCASRPRGLADTQYFGPGTRLTVL.

Notes on this clone: The read gets to within 3 residues of the CDR3 end, and the germline J gene fills in the rest. The genes are TRBV19 and TRBJ1-1; D might be TRBD1 (5 bases). Germline lookup yields CDR1 LNHDA and CDR2 SQIVND (reference sequence). The length of the CDR3 is 13 residues. V gave up 5 bases and J gave up 4 bases, with 11 bases separating them. CDR3: CASSAGVLTEAFF. CDR3 DNA, as far as it was read: TGTGCCAGTAGTGCGGGGGTACTCACTGAA.